This T cell receptor (beta chain) was sequenced during a study of blood T cell repertoires in COVID-19. Looking at the study overall: From T cells, B-cell-depleted T cells, or PBMCs came the material, which was cDNA or gDNA.

Authors' analysis steps: Estimates of nucleated cell counts were drawn from the amplification of reference gene primers. Only in-frame clones appear in the TCRdb table, and some are missing; sequencing was by immunoSEQ multiplex PCR. Clonal size and the V and J genes are those of that table, whereas D and trimming came from the DNA. This sample has 150,000 to 200,000 clones; approximately 80% occur once, and the top ten carry about an eighth. Cohorts were based on clinical histories the participants reported. Germline CDR1 reads SGHVS; CDR2 reads FNYEAQ. The CDR3 is 13 residues long. V gave up 5 bases and J gave up 2 bases; unmatched junction bases: 3.

Material: PBMCs or T cells enriched from blood (not recorded which). The chain recombines TRBV7-6 with TRBJ2-7; 7 bases line up with TRBD1. The receptor's source is an older woman who had recovered from COVID-19. The CDR3 nucleotides are TGTGCCAGCAGCCCGGGACAGCCCTACGAGCAGTACTTC. Amino acids: CASSPGQPYEQYF.